This is a list of T cell receptor beta chains from one sample in a study of T cell responses to AZD1222 COVID-19 vaccine. Using immunoSEQ multiplex PCR, the repertoire was profiled, and TCRdb retains in-frame clones only, with some absent. The table includes 130,000 or so clones, about nine tenths detected once. Material: peripheral blood, obtained on day 0 of AZD1222 vaccination. These receptors came from an adult in good health. Both conserved end residues are part of each CDR3. A D gene is named only where the DNA matches it firmly. Size is omitted from some rows. Given values are once, few, many or a class for expanded clones.

cdr3_length: 17; j_call: TRBJ1-2; v_call: TRBV4-1; clone_size: NA; d_call: NA; cdr3_aa: CASSQVPGAPTNYGYTF; cdr3_nt: TGCGCCAGCAGCCAAGTTCCAGGCGCCCCCACTAACTATGGCTACACCTTC
cdr3_length: 15; j_call: TRBJ1-4; v_call: TRBV18; clone_size: once; d_call: TRBD1; cdr3_aa: CASSPSGTGNEKLFF; cdr3_nt: TGTGCCAGCTCACCATCCGGGACAGGGAATGAAAAACTGTTTTTT
cdr3_length: 11; j_call: TRBJ2-1; v_call: TRBV5-4; clone_size: NA; d_call: NA; cdr3_aa: CASSFTNEQFF; cdr3_nt: TGTGCCAGCAGCTTTACTAATGAGCAGTTCTTC
cdr3_length: 17; j_call: TRBJ1-1; v_call: TRBV7-9; clone_size: NA; d_call: NA; cdr3_aa: CASKAQGLRERATEAFF; cdr3_nt: TGTGCCAGCAAGGCGCAGGGGCTAAGGGAGAGGGCCACTGAAGCTTTCTTT
cdr3_length: 17; j_call: TRBJ1-4; v_call: TRBV6-2/TRBV6-3; clone_size: NA; d_call: TRBD1; cdr3_aa: CASSYPGQATPNEKLFF; cdr3_nt: TGTGCCAGCAGTTACCCTGGACAGGCAACGCCTAATGAAAAACTGTTTTTT
cdr3_length: 12; j_call: TRBJ1-5; v_call: TRBV28; clone_size: NA; d_call: NA; cdr3_aa: CASSLLGQPQHF; cdr3_nt: TGTGCCAGCAGTTTATTGGGGCAGCCCCAGCATTTT
cdr3_length: 16; j_call: TRBJ2-2; v_call: TRBV7-2; clone_size: NA; d_call: NA; cdr3_aa: CASSPPGAVVTGELFF; cdr3_nt: TGTGCCAGCAGCCCTCCGGGGGCTGTCGTCACCGGGGAGCTGTTTTTT
cdr3_length: 13; j_call: TRBJ1-2; v_call: TRBV9; clone_size: NA; d_call: TRBD1; cdr3_aa: CASSVGTGHGYTF; cdr3_nt: TGTGCCAGCAGCGTAGGGACAGGGCACGGCTACACCTTC
cdr3_length: 13; j_call: TRBJ2-6; v_call: TRBV6-5; clone_size: NA; d_call: NA; cdr3_aa: CASKQSGANVLTF; cdr3_nt: TGTGCCAGCAAACAGTCTGGGGCCAACGTCCTGACTTTC
cdr3_length: 13; j_call: TRBJ2-7; v_call: TRBV7-9; clone_size: NA; d_call: NA; cdr3_aa: CASSLAPRSEQYF; cdr3_nt: TGTGCCAGCAGCTTAGCGCCAAGGAGCGAGCAGTACTTC
cdr3_length: 16; j_call: TRBJ2-3; v_call: TRBV6-1; clone_size: NA; d_call: TRBD2; cdr3_aa: CASSGLTSGGADTQYF; cdr3_nt: TGTGCCAGCAGTGGACTAACTAGCGGGGGCGCAGATACGCAGTATTTT
cdr3_length: 14; j_call: TRBJ2-1; v_call: TRBV5-1; clone_size: NA; d_call: NA; cdr3_aa: CASSLGGANNEQFF; cdr3_nt: TGCGCCAGCAGCTTGGGAGGGGCCAACAATGAGCAGTTCTTC
cdr3_length: 15; j_call: TRBJ2-5; v_call: TRBV11-1; clone_size: NA; d_call: NA; cdr3_aa: CASSFNLRGQETQYF; cdr3_nt: TGTGCCAGCAGCTTTAATCTCAGGGGCCAAGAGACCCAGTACTTC
cdr3_length: 13; j_call: TRBJ1-1; v_call: TRBV2; clone_size: NA; d_call: NA; cdr3_aa: CASRVELNTEAFF; cdr3_nt: TGTGCCAGCAGAGTAGAGTTGAACACTGAAGCTTTCTTT
cdr3_length: 14; j_call: TRBJ2-7; v_call: TRBV7-8; clone_size: NA; d_call: NA; cdr3_aa: CASSLALSRYEQYF; cdr3_nt: TGTGCCAGCAGCTTAGCGTTATCGCGGTACGAGCAGTACTTC
cdr3_length: 16; j_call: TRBJ1-4; v_call: TRBV7-2; clone_size: NA; d_call: TRBD1; cdr3_aa: CASSLASTGGSEKLFF; cdr3_nt: TGTGCCAGCAGCTTAGCGTCGACAGGGGGCAGCGAAAAACTGTTTTTT
cdr3_length: 14; j_call: TRBJ1-1; v_call: TRBV3-1/TRBV3-2; clone_size: NA; d_call: NA; cdr3_aa: CASSRVGSNTEAFF; cdr3_nt: TGTGCCAGCAGCCGAGTCGGCTCGAACACTGAAGCTTTCTTT
cdr3_length: 15; j_call: TRBJ1-2; v_call: TRBV4-3; clone_size: once; d_call: NA; cdr3_aa: CASSRQAQDGYGYTF; cdr3_nt: TGCGCCAGCAGCCGGCAAGCTCAGGACGGGTATGGCTACACCTTC
cdr3_length: 13; j_call: TRBJ1-1; v_call: TRBV28; clone_size: NA; d_call: NA; cdr3_aa: CASSFPGNTEAFF; cdr3_nt: TGTGCCAGCAGTTTTCCAGGGAACACTGAAGCTTTCTTT
cdr3_length: 14; j_call: TRBJ2-7; v_call: TRBV28; clone_size: NA; d_call: NA; cdr3_aa: CASSPPSASYEQYF; cdr3_nt: TGTGCCAGCAGTCCGCCTTCAGCCTCCTACGAGCAGTACTTC
cdr3_length: 15; j_call: TRBJ2-2; v_call: TRBV6-2/TRBV6-3; clone_size: NA; d_call: NA; cdr3_aa: CASSSGREGVGELFF; cdr3_nt: TGTGCCAGCAGTTCGGGCAGGGAAGGGGTCGGGGAGCTGTTTTTT
cdr3_length: 15; j_call: TRBJ2-7; v_call: TRBV6-2/TRBV6-3; clone_size: few; d_call: NA; cdr3_aa: CASSYSYRPGYEQYF; cdr3_nt: TGTGCCAGCAGTTACTCGTATCGCCCAGGCTACGAGCAGTACTTC
cdr3_length: 13; j_call: TRBJ2-1; v_call: TRBV4-2; clone_size: once; d_call: NA; cdr3_aa: CASSQEYGDEQFF; cdr3_nt: TGTGCCAGCAGCCAGGAATACGGAGATGAGCAGTTCTTC
cdr3_length: 13; j_call: TRBJ2-7; v_call: TRBV6-6; clone_size: NA; d_call: NA; cdr3_aa: CAMSGQIFHEQYF; cdr3_nt: TGTGCCATGTCAGGACAGATTTTCCACGAGCAGTACTTC
cdr3_length: 14; j_call: TRBJ1-3; v_call: TRBV5-4; clone_size: NA; d_call: NA; cdr3_aa: CASSNLGIGNTIYF; cdr3_nt: TGTGCCAGCAGCAACCTCGGCATTGGAAACACCATATATTTT
cdr3_length: 20; j_call: TRBJ1-3; v_call: TRBV3-1/TRBV3-2; clone_size: NA; d_call: NA; cdr3_aa: CASSQDSGSILRIAGNTIYF; cdr3_nt: TGTGCCAGCAGCCAAGATTCAGGCTCGATTCTTAGGATCGCTGGAAACACCATATATTTT
cdr3_length: 19; j_call: TRBJ2-3; v_call: TRBV5-1; clone_size: NA; d_call: TRBD2; cdr3_aa: CASSWSRRLAGGKADTQYF; cdr3_nt: TGCGCCAGCAGCTGGTCCCGCCGACTAGCGGGGGGGAAGGCGGATACGCAGTATTTT
cdr3_length: 16; j_call: TRBJ1-3; v_call: TRBV7-2; clone_size: NA; d_call: NA; cdr3_aa: CASSPPGQYSGNTIYF; cdr3_nt: TGTGCCAGCAGCCCGCCGGGCCAATACTCTGGAAACACCATATATTTT
cdr3_length: 12; j_call: TRBJ2-3; v_call: TRBV7-9; clone_size: NA; d_call: NA; cdr3_aa: CASSLDSPREYF; cdr3_nt: TGTGCCAGCAGCCTGGACAGCCCCAGGGAGTATTTT
cdr3_length: 13; j_call: TRBJ2-7; v_call: TRBV11-3; clone_size: NA; d_call: NA; cdr3_aa: CASSSGGGNEQYF; cdr3_nt: TGTGCCAGCAGTTCCGGTGGGGGGAACGAGCAGTACTTC
cdr3_length: 17; j_call: TRBJ1-2; v_call: TRBV5-6; clone_size: NA; d_call: NA; cdr3_aa: CASSLVRRGHHPYGYTF; cdr3_nt: TGTGCCAGCAGCTTGGTCCGCAGGGGCCATCACCCCTATGGCTACACCTTC
cdr3_length: 14; j_call: TRBJ1-5; v_call: TRBV7-2; clone_size: NA; d_call: TRBD1; cdr3_aa: CASSPDRPNQPQHF; cdr3_nt: TGTGCCAGCAGCCCGGACAGGCCTAATCAGCCCCAGCATTTT
cdr3_length: 17; j_call: TRBJ2-5; v_call: TRBV30; clone_size: NA; d_call: TRBD2; cdr3_aa: CAWSVPSGGTEKETQYF; cdr3_nt: TGTGCCTGGAGTGTACCCAGCGGGGGGACAGAAAAAGAGACCCAGTACTTC
cdr3_length: 14; j_call: TRBJ1-1; v_call: TRBV19; clone_size: NA; d_call: TRBD1; cdr3_aa: CASRRGTANTEAFF; cdr3_nt: TGTGCCAGCAGGAGGGGGACAGCGAACACTGAAGCTTTCTTT
cdr3_length: 13; j_call: TRBJ1-1; v_call: TRBV18; clone_size: NA; d_call: NA; cdr3_aa: CASSPPINTEAFF; cdr3_nt: TGTGCCAGCTCACCACCGATTAACACTGAAGCTTTCTTT
cdr3_length: 16; j_call: TRBJ1-1; v_call: TRBV7-9; clone_size: NA; d_call: NA; cdr3_aa: CASSRGGGLGNTEAFF; cdr3_nt: TGTGCCAGCAGCAGAGGAGGAGGACTGGGGAACACTGAAGCTTTCTTT
cdr3_length: 13; j_call: TRBJ2-3; v_call: TRBV7-2; clone_size: NA; d_call: NA; cdr3_aa: CASSFRGTDTQYF; cdr3_nt: TGTGCCAGCAGCTTTCGGGGGACAGATACGCAGTATTTT
cdr3_length: 18; j_call: TRBJ2-3; v_call: TRBV12-1; clone_size: few; d_call: NA; cdr3_aa: CASSFWRSFPTSTDTQYF; cdr3_nt: TGTGCCAGCAGCTTTTGGCGGTCCTTCCCAACTAGCACAGATACGCAGTATTTT
cdr3_length: 13; j_call: TRBJ1-1; v_call: TRBV30; clone_size: NA; d_call: NA; cdr3_aa: CAWRTGRHTEAFF; cdr3_nt: TGTGCCTGGCGCACGGGACGGCACACTGAAGCTTTCTTT
cdr3_length: 15; j_call: TRBJ2-7; v_call: TRBV5-5; clone_size: NA; d_call: TRBD2; cdr3_aa: CASSFGTSGGTEQYF; cdr3_nt: TGTGCCAGCAGCTTCGGGACTAGCGGGGGTACGGAGCAGTACTTC
cdr3_length: 14; j_call: TRBJ2-1; v_call: TRBV5-6; clone_size: few; d_call: NA; cdr3_aa: CASSLVTGGGEQFF; cdr3_nt: TGTGCCAGCAGCTTGGTTACAGGAGGGGGTGAGCAGTTCTTC
cdr3_length: 16; j_call: TRBJ2-1; v_call: TRBV11-2; clone_size: once; d_call: NA; cdr3_aa: CASSLRSEGARNEQFF; cdr3_nt: TGTGCCAGCAGCTTAAGGTCGGAGGGGGCGCGCAATGAGCAGTTCTTC